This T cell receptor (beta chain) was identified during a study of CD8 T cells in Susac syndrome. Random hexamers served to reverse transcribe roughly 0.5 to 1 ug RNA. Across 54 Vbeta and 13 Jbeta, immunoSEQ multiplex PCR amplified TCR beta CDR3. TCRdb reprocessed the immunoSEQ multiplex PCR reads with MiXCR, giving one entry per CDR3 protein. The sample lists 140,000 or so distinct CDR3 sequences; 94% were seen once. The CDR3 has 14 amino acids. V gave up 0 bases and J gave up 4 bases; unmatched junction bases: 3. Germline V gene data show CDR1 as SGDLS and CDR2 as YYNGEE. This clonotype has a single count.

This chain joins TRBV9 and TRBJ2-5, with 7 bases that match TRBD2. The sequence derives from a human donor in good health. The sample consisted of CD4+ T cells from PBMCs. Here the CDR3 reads CASSVGGGRETQYF. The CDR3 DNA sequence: TGTGCCAGCAGCGTAGGTGGCGGGAGAGAGACCCAGTACTTC.